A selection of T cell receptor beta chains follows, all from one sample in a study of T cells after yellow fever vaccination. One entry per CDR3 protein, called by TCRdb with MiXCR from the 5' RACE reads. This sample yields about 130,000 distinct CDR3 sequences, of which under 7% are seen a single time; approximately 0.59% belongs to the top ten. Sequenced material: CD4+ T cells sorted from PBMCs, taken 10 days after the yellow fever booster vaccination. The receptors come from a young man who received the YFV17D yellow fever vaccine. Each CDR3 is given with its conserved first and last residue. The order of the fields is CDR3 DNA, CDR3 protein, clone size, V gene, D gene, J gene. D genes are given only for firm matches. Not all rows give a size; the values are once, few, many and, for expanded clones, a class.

cdr3_nt: TGCAGTGCTAGAGGCCGACTAGTCCAAGAGACCCAGTACTTC; cdr3_aa: CSARGRLVQETQYF; clone_size: many; v_call: TRBV20-1; d_call: NA; j_call: TRBJ2-5
cdr3_nt: TGTGCCAGCAGCTCATGGACAACTCACGGTGATGAAAAACTGTTTTTT; cdr3_aa: CASSSWTTHGDEKLFF; clone_size: many; v_call: TRBV7-9; d_call: NA; j_call: TRBJ1-4
cdr3_nt: TGTGCCAGCAGCTTAATGACGGGCGGAGAGACCCAGTACTTC; cdr3_aa: CASSLMTGGETQYF; clone_size: many; v_call: TRBV7-9; d_call: NA; j_call: TRBJ2-5
cdr3_nt: TGTGCCAGCAGTTACGAACAGGGGTACAATGAGCAGTTCTTC; cdr3_aa: CASSYEQGYNEQFF; clone_size: many; v_call: TRBV6-5; d_call: TRBD1; j_call: TRBJ2-1
cdr3_nt: TGTGCCAGCAGCTTACGGACTTTGACGGTCGATGAGCAGTTCTTC; cdr3_aa: CASSLRTLTVDEQFF; clone_size: many; v_call: TRBV5-6; d_call: NA; j_call: TRBJ2-1
cdr3_nt: TGCGCCAGCAGCCTCGGACTAGCGGGACATAACACCGGGGAGCTGTTTTTT; cdr3_aa: CASSLGLAGHNTGELFF; clone_size: many; v_call: TRBV5-1; d_call: TRBD2; j_call: TRBJ2-2
cdr3_nt: TGTGCCAGTAGTATAGGTGGAGCGGGAGTGTACAATGAGCAGTTCTTC; cdr3_aa: CASSIGGAGVYNEQFF; clone_size: few; v_call: TRBV19; d_call: TRBD2; j_call: TRBJ2-1
cdr3_nt: TGTGCCAGCAGTTTAGGGGGACTGAGCTCTGGAAACACCATATATTTT; cdr3_aa: CASSLGGLSSGNTIYF; clone_size: many; v_call: TRBV12-3/TRBV12-4; d_call: NA; j_call: TRBJ1-3
cdr3_nt: TGTGCCAGCTTTGCTAGCGTTAACACCGGGGAGCTGTTTTTT; cdr3_aa: CASFASVNTGELFF; clone_size: many; v_call: TRBV7-2; d_call: NA; j_call: TRBJ2-2
cdr3_nt: TGTGCCAGCAGCTTGGCTGGGACAGGGCGAGGGGGCTACACCTTC; cdr3_aa: CASSLAGTGRGGYTF; clone_size: many; v_call: TRBV5-6; d_call: TRBD1; j_call: TRBJ1-2
cdr3_nt: TGCAGTGCCCCCCCCGCGGGAGTCTACAATGAGCAGTTCTTC; cdr3_aa: CSAPPAGVYNEQFF; clone_size: NA; v_call: TRBV20-1; d_call: TRBD2; j_call: TRBJ2-1
cdr3_nt: TGTGCCAGCAGGGGACAGGGGGGAGGCAATGAGCAGTTCTTC; cdr3_aa: CASRGQGGGNEQFF; clone_size: many; v_call: TRBV28; d_call: TRBD1; j_call: TRBJ2-1
cdr3_nt: TGTGCCAGCAGCCCCCCCGTCAGGGGGCACACAGATACGCAGTATTTT; cdr3_aa: CASSPPVRGHTDTQYF; clone_size: many; v_call: TRBV12-3/TRBV12-4; d_call: TRBD1; j_call: TRBJ2-3
cdr3_nt: TGCGCCAGCAGCTTGGGGGCAGGAAGGGAGCAGTTCTTC; cdr3_aa: CASSLGAGREQFF; clone_size: few; v_call: TRBV5-1; d_call: NA; j_call: TRBJ2-1
cdr3_nt: TGTGCCAGCAGTACGGGACAGCTGAACACTGAAGCTTTCTTT; cdr3_aa: CASSTGQLNTEAFF; clone_size: many; v_call: TRBV6-1; d_call: TRBD1; j_call: TRBJ1-1
cdr3_nt: TGTGCCAGCAGTTACTTCGGGGGCAAGGACGAAAAACTGTTTTTT; cdr3_aa: CASSYFGGKDEKLFF; clone_size: many; v_call: TRBV6-5; d_call: NA; j_call: TRBJ1-4
cdr3_nt: TGTGCCAGGAGCCCGGGGCGGGAGGCCCAGTACTTC; cdr3_aa: CARSPGREAQYF; clone_size: NA; v_call: TRBV7-9; d_call: TRBD2; j_call: TRBJ2-5
cdr3_nt: TGTGCCAGCAGCTTAGCCCGGACAGGGGGCAACACCATATATTTT; cdr3_aa: CASSLARTGGNTIYF; clone_size: NA; v_call: TRBV7-2; d_call: TRBD1; j_call: TRBJ1-3
cdr3_nt: TGTGCCAGCAGCCAGGTGTGGGGCACAGATACGCAGTATTTT; cdr3_aa: CASSQVWGTDTQYF; clone_size: many; v_call: TRBV7-2; d_call: NA; j_call: TRBJ2-3
cdr3_nt: TGTGCCACCCAACCGGGACAGGGGGTCGAGACCCAGTACTTC; cdr3_aa: CATQPGQGVETQYF; clone_size: many; v_call: TRBV10-3; d_call: TRBD1; j_call: TRBJ2-5
cdr3_nt: TGTGCCACCAGTGACACTGGACCGGTTCAAGAGACCCAGTACTTC; cdr3_aa: CATSDTGPVQETQYF; clone_size: many; v_call: TRBV24-1; d_call: NA; j_call: TRBJ2-5
cdr3_nt: TGTGCCAGCAGCTTGATGGTGGCTAGCGGGATACTGAACAATGAGCAGTTCTTC; cdr3_aa: CASSLMVASGILNNEQFF; clone_size: many; v_call: TRBV7-6; d_call: TRBD2; j_call: TRBJ2-1
cdr3_nt: TGTGCCAGCTCACCTCGGGCCGGACAGGGGTGGTATGAGCAGTTCTTC; cdr3_aa: CASSPRAGQGWYEQFF; clone_size: many; v_call: TRBV18; d_call: TRBD1; j_call: TRBJ2-1
cdr3_nt: TGTGCCAGCAGCGCGGCCGGGGCGGATGAGCAGTTCTTC; cdr3_aa: CASSAAGADEQFF; clone_size: many; v_call: TRBV7-3; d_call: NA; j_call: TRBJ2-1
cdr3_nt: TGCAGTGCTGGAGACAGGGCGGGCACCTATAATTCACCCCTCCACTTT; cdr3_aa: CSAGDRAGTYNSPLHF; clone_size: NA; v_call: TRBV20-1; d_call: TRBD1; j_call: TRBJ1-6
cdr3_nt: TGTGCCAGCCTAGACAGCTCTGGGGCCAACGTCCTGACTTTC; cdr3_aa: CASLDSSGANVLTF; clone_size: few; v_call: TRBV19; d_call: NA; j_call: TRBJ2-6
cdr3_nt: TGTGCCAGCAGCTTGGCGGGACTAGCGGGAGGAGATGAGCAGTTCTTC; cdr3_aa: CASSLAGLAGGDEQFF; clone_size: NA; v_call: TRBV5-4; d_call: TRBD2; j_call: TRBJ2-1
cdr3_nt: TGTGCCACCAGCAGGATGGGAGCGGGAGGAGAGACCCAGTACTTC; cdr3_aa: CATSRMGAGGETQYF; clone_size: many; v_call: TRBV15; d_call: TRBD2; j_call: TRBJ2-5
cdr3_nt: TGCAGTGCTAGCCCCACAGATACGCAGTATTTT; cdr3_aa: CSASPTDTQYF; clone_size: many; v_call: TRBV20-1; d_call: NA; j_call: TRBJ2-3
cdr3_nt: TGTGCCAGCAGCCGTCCCGGGGGCTACGAGCAGTACTTC; cdr3_aa: CASSRPGGYEQYF; clone_size: many; v_call: TRBV6-5; d_call: NA; j_call: TRBJ2-7
cdr3_nt: TGTGCCAGCAGCTTGCGGGGATCCGAGGTTTCAACTAATGAAAAACTGTTTTTT; cdr3_aa: CASSLRGSEVSTNEKLFF; clone_size: many; v_call: TRBV5-5; d_call: NA; j_call: TRBJ1-4
cdr3_nt: TGTGCCAGCAGCCGGGAAGGGTACGGTGAGCAGTTCTTC; cdr3_aa: CASSREGYGEQFF; clone_size: many; v_call: TRBV7-2; d_call: NA; j_call: TRBJ2-1
cdr3_nt: TGCGCCAGCAGCCTCGACAGGGGGCGGACCCAGTACTTC; cdr3_aa: CASSLDRGRTQYF; clone_size: many; v_call: TRBV5-1; d_call: TRBD1; j_call: TRBJ2-5
cdr3_nt: TGTGCCAGCAGCTTAGTAAGGGAAGAGACCCAGTACTTC; cdr3_aa: CASSLVREETQYF; clone_size: many; v_call: TRBV7-2; d_call: NA; j_call: TRBJ2-5
cdr3_nt: TGTGCCAGCAGCTGGGGAGCGAGGAGCTCCTACGAGCAGTACTTC; cdr3_aa: CASSWGARSSYEQYF; clone_size: many; v_call: TRBV7-2; d_call: NA; j_call: TRBJ2-7
cdr3_nt: TGTGCCAGCTCACCACAGGACGTCCTTAATCTTTTGGAGTTCTTC; cdr3_aa: CASSPQDVLNLLEFF; clone_size: many; v_call: TRBV18; d_call: NA; j_call: TRBJ2-1
cdr3_nt: TGCGCCAGCAGCCAAGAACGGGGAGGAAATGAAAAACTGTTTTTT; cdr3_aa: CASSQERGGNEKLFF; clone_size: many; v_call: TRBV4-3; d_call: NA; j_call: TRBJ1-4